The sequence of this T cell receptor (beta chain) was determined in a study of blood T cell repertoires in COVID-19. About the study: Samples taken during acute and convalescent COVID-19 were collected in the United States, Italy and Spain. In each case, the material was cDNA or gDNA derived from T cells, B-cell-depleted T cells, or PBMCs.

Authors' methods: Estimation of nucleated cell counts relied on the amplification of reference gene primers. Data came from immunoSEQ multiplex PCR; TCRdb stores just in-frame clones and leaves some out. V and J calls and clone size are those listed in that table; D and trimming were worked out from the DNA. The sample records over 20,000 clones, about four fifths being singletons. The ends were cut back, 0 bases at V and 4 bases at J, with 13 bases in the middle. The CDR3 runs to 17 residues. Germline CDR1 is SGHVS and CDR2 is FNYEAQ. The receptor comes from a man between 65 and 85 years old with acute or convalescent COVID-19. The sample was peripheral blood. This chain joins TRBV7-6 and TRBJ2-6, with TRBD1 as a possible D gene (5 bases). CDR3 DNA: TGTGCCAGCAGCTTAGCCCGGGCAGGGTTCGGGGCCAACGTCCTGACTTTC. Encoded protein: CASSLARAGFGANVLTF.